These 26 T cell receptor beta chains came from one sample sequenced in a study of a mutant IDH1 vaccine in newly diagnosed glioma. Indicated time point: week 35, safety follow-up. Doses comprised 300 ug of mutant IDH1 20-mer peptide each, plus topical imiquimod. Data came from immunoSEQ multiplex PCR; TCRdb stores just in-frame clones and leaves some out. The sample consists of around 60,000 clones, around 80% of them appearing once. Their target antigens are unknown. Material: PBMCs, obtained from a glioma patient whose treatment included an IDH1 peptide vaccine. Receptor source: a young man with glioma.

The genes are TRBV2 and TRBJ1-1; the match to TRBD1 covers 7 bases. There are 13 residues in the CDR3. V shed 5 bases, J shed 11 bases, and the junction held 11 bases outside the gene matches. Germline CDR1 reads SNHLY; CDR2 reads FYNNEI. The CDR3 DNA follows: TGTGCCAGCAGTCTGACAGGGCCTGAGGGGGCTTTCTTT. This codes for CASSLTGPEGAFF.

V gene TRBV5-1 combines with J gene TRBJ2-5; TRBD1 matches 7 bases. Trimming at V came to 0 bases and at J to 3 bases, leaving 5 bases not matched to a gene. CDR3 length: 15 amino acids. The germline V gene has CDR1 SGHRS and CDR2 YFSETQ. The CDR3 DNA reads TGCGCCAGCAGCTTGGCGCCGACAGGGAAAGAGACCCAGTACTTC. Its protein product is CASSLAPTGKETQYF.

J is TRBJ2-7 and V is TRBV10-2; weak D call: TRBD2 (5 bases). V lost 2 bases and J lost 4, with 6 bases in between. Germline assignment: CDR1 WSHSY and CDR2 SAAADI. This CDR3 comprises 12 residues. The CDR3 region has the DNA TGCGCCAGCAGTGAGAGGAGGTACGAGCAGTACTTC. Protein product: CASSERRYEQYF.

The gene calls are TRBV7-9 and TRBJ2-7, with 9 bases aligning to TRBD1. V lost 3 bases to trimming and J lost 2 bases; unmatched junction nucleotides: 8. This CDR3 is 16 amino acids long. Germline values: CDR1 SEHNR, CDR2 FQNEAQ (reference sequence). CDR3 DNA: TGTGCCAGCAGCTTCGTCGGACAGGGGCCTGCCTACGAGCAGTACTTC. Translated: CASSFVGQGPAYEQYF. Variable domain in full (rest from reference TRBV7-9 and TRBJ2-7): DTGVSQNPRHKITKRGQNVTFRCDPISEHNRLYWYRQTLGQGPEFLTYFQNEAQLEKSRLLSDRFSAERPKGSFSTLEIQRTEQGDSAMYLCASSFVGQGPAYEQYFGPGTRLTVT.

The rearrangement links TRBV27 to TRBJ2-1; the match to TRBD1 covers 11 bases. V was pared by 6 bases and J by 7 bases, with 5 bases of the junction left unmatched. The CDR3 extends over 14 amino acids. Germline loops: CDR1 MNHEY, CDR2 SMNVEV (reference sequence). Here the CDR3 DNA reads TGTGCCAGCAGACCCGGGACAGGGGGTAATGAGCAGTTCTTC. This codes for CASRPGTGGNEQFF.

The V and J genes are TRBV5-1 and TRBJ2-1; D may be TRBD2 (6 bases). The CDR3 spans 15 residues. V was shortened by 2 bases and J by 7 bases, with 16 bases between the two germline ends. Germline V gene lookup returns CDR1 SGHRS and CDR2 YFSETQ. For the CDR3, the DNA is TGCGCCAGCAGCTTCGGCGGGACTCTTGGGAATGAGCAGTTCTTC. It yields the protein CASSFGGTLGNEQFF. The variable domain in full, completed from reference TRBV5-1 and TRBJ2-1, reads KAGVTQTPRYLIKTRGQQVTLSCSPISGHRSVSWYQQTPGQGLQFLFEYFSETQRNKGNFPGRFSGRQFSNSRSEMNVSTLELGDSALYLCASSFGGTLGNEQFFGPGTRLTVL.

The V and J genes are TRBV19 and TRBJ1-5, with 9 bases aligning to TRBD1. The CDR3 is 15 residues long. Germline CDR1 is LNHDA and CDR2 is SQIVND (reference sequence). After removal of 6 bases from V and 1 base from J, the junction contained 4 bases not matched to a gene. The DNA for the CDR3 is TGTGCCAGTAGCACGACAGGGGGAAGCAATCAGCCCCAGCATTTT. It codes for CASSTTGGSNQPQHF.

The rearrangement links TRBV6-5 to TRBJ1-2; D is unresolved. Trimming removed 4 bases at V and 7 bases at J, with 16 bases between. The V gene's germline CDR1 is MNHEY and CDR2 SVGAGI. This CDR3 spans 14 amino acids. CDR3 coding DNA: TGTGCCAGCAGTTTACTTGGAGTGTCTGGTGGCTACACCTTC. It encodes CASSLLGVSGGYTF.

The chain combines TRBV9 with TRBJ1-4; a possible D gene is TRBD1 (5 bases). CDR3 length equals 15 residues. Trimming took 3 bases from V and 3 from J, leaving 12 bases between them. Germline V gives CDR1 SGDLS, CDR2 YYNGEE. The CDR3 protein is CASSAVGDSNEKLFF. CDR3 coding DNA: TGTGCCAGCAGCGCAGTAGGGGACTCTAATGAAAAACTGTTTTTT.

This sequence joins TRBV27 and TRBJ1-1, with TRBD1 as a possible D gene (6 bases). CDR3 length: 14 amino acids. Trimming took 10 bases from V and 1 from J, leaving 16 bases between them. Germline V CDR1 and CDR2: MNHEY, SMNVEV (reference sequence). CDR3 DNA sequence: TGTGCCACTAAATTACAGGGAAGGAACACTGAAGCTTTCTTT. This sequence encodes CATKLQGRNTEAFF.

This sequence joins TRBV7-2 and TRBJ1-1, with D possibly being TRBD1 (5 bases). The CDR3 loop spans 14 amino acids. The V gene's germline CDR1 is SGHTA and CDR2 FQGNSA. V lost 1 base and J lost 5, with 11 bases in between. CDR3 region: CASSLGGAGTEAFF. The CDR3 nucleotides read TGTGCCAGCAGCTTAGGAGGGGCTGGGACTGAAGCTTTCTTT. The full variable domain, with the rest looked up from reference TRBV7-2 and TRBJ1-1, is GAGVSQSPSNKVTEKGKDVELRCDPISGHTALYWYRQSLGQGLEFLIYFQGNSAPDKSGLPSDRFSAERTGGSVSTLTIQRTQQEDSAVYLCASSLGGAGTEAFFGQGTRLTVV.

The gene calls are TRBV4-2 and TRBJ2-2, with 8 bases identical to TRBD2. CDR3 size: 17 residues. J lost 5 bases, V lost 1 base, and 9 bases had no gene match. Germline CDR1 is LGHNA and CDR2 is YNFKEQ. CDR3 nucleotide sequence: TGTGCCAGCAGCCAAGTACTAGCGGCCTTTGGAACCGGGGAGCTGTTTTTT. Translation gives CASSQVLAAFGTGELFF.

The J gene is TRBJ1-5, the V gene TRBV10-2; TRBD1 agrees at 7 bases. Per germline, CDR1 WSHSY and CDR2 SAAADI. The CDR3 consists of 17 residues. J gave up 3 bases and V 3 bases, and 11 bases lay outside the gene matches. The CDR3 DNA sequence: TGCGCCAGCAGTGATAGACAGGGTTGGTATGACAATCAGCCCCAGCATTTT. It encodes CASSDRQGWYDNQPQHF.

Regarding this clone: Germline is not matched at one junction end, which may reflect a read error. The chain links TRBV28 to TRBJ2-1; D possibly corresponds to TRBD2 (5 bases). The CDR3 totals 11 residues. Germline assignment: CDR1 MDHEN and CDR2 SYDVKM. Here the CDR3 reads CASSLTRLRIF. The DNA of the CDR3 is TGTGCCAGCAGTCTAACTAGATTAAGGATCTTC.

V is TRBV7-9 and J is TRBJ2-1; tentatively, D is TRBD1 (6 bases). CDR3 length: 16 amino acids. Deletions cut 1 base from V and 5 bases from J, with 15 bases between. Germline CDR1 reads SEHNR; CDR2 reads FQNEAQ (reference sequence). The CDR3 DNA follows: TGTGCCAGCAGCTTAGGCGCAGGGGCTCTTGACAATGAGCAGTTCTTC. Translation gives CASSLGAGALDNEQFF. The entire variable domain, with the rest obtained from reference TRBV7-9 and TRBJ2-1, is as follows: DTGVSQNPRHKITKRGQNVTFRCDPISEHNRLYWYRQTLGQGPEFLTYFQNEAQLEKSRLLSDRFSAERPKGSFSTLEIQRTEQGDSAMYLCASSLGAGALDNEQFFGPGTRLTVL.

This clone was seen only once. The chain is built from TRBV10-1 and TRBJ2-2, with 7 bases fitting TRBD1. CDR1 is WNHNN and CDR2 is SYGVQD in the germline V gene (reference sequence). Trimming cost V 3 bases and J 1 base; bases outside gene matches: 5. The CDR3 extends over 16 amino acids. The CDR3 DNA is TGCGCCAGCAGTGAACACGGACAGGTGAACACCGGGGAGCTGTTTTTT. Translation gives CASSEHGQVNTGELFF.

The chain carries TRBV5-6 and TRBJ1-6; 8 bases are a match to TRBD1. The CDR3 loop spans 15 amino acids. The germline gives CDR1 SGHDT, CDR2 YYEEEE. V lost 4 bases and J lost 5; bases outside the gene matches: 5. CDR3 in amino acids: CASSKTGAHNSPLHF. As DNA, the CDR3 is TGTGCCAGCAGCAAGACAGGGGCCCATAATTCACCCCTCCACTTT. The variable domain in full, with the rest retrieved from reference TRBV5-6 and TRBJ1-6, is DAGVTQSPTHLIKTRGQQVTLRCSPKSGHDTVSWYQQALGQGPQFIFQYYEEEERQRGNFPDRFSGHQFPNYSSELNVNALLLGDSALYLCASSKTGAHNSPLHFGNGTRLTVT.

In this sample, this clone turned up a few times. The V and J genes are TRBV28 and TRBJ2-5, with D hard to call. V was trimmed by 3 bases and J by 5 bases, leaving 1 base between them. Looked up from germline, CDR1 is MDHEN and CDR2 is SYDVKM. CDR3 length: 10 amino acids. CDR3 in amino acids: CASSFETQYF. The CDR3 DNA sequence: TGTGCCAGCAGTTTTGAGACCCAGTACTTC.

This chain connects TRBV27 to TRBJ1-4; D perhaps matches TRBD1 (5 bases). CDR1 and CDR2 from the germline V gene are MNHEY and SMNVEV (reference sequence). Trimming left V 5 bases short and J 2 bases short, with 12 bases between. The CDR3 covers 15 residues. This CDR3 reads CASSLMGETNEKLFF. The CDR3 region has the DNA TGTGCCAGCAGTCTGATGGGGGAGACTAATGAAAAACTGTTTTTT. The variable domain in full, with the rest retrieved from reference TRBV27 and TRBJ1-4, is EAQVTQNPRYLITVTGKKLTVTCSQNMNHEYMSWYRQDPGLGLRQIYYSMNVEVTDKGDVPEGYKVSRKEKRNFPLILESPSPNQTSLYFCASSLMGETNEKLFFGSGTQLSVL.

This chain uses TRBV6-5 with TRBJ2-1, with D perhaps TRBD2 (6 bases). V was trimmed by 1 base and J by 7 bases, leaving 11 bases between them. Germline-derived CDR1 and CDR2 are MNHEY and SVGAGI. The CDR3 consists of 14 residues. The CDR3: CASSYYGAGNEQFF. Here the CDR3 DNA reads TGTGCCAGCAGTTACTACGGGGCGGGGAATGAGCAGTTCTTC.

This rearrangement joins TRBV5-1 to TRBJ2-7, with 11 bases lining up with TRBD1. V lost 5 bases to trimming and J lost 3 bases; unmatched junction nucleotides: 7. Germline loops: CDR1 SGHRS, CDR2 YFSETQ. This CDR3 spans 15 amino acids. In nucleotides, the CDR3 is TGCGCCAGCAGGCCGCAAGGGACAGGGGGCTACGAGCAGTACTTC. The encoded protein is CASRPQGTGGYEQYF.

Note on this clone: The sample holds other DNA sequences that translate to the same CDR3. CDR3 nucleotides: TGCGCCAGCAGAGACAGGTCTCCATACTCTGGGGCCAACGTCCTGACTTTC. It codes for CASRDRSPYSGANVLTF. The chain employs TRBV10-2 and TRBJ2-6; D may be TRBD1 (6 bases). V dropped 6 bases and J dropped 0 bases, with 15 bases sitting between them. This CDR3 is built from 17 residues. Germline CDR1 and CDR2: WSHSY and SAAADI.

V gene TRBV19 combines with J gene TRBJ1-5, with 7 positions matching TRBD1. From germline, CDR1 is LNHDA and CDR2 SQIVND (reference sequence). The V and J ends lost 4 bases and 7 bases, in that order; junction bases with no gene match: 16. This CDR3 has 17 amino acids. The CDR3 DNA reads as TGTGCCAGTAGTAAAGACCTCCGGGACAGTAGAATACAGCCCCAGCATTTT. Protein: CASSKDLRDSRIQPQHF. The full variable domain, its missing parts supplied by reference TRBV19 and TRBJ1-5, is DGGITQSPKYLFRKEGQNVTLSCEQNLNHDAMYWYRQDPGQGLRLIYYSQIVNDFQKGDIAEGYSVSREKKESFPLTVTSAQKNPTAFYLCASSKDLRDSRIQPQHFGDGTRLSIL.

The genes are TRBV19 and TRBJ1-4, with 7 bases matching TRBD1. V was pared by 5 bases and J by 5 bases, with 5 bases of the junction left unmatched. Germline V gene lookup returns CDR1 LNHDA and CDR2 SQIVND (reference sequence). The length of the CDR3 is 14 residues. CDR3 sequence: CASSPRQGNEKLFF. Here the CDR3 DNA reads TGTGCCAGTAGTCCCCGACAGGGCAATGAAAAACTGTTTTTT. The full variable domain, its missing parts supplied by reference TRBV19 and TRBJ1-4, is DGGITQSPKYLFRKEGQNVTLSCEQNLNHDAMYWYRQDPGQGLRLIYYSQIVNDFQKGDIAEGYSVSREKKESFPLTVTSAQKNPTAFYLCASSPRQGNEKLFFGSGTQLSVL.

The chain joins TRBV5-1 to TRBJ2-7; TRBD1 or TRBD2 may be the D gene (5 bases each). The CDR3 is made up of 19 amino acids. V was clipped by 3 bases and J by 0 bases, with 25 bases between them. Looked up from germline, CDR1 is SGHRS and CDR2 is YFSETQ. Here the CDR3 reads CASSWDRRWRFKSSYEQYF. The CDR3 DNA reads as TGCGCCAGCAGCTGGGACCGTCGATGGAGGTTTAAGAGCTCCTACGAGCAGTACTTC.

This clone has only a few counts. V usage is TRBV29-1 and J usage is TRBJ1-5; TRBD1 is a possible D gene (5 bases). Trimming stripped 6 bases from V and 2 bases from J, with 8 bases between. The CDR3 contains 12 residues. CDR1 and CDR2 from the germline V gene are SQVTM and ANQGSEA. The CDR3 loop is CSVGDGNQPQHF. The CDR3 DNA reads TGCAGCGTGGGGGACGGCAATCAGCCCCAGCATTTT.